Each of the 8 T cell receptor beta chains below was sequenced from the same sample in a study of blood T cell repertoires in COVID-19. Assay: immunoSEQ multiplex PCR; the TCRdb copy retains only in-frame clones and omits some. Among about 250,000 clones listed, 65% to 85% were seen once. Sample: peripheral blood. The receptors derive from a man older than 75 with acute or convalescent COVID-19.

The chain employs TRBV28 and TRBJ1-2, with TRBD1 as a possible D gene (6 bases). The CDR3 has 14 residues. Germline assignment: CDR1 MDHEN and CDR2 SYDVKM. The V end was cut by 6 bases, the J end by 7 bases, with 18 bases between. CDR3 in DNA: TGTGCCAGCAGCCGGGGGGCGAATCCCGTTGGCTACACCTTC. This sequence encodes CASSRGANPVGYTF.

The chain joins TRBV27 to TRBJ2-3; possibly TRBD2 for D (6 bases). V lost 3 bases to trimming and J lost 6 bases, with 10 bases between them. The CDR3 contains 13 residues. Germline CDR1 MNHEY, CDR2 SMNVEV (reference sequence). The CDR3 DNA reads TGTGCCAGCAGTTTGGACTATCTGGATACGCAGTATTTT. Translating gives CASSLDYLDTQYF.

The chain links TRBV2 to TRBJ2-5; a possible D gene is TRBD1 (6 bases). With 4 bases removed from V and 1 base from J, the gap between germline ends came to 7 bases. The CDR3 runs 13 residues. The germline CDR1 and CDR2 sequences are SNHLY and FYNNEI. CDR3 in amino acids: CASSGDIQETQYF. The CDR3 DNA reads TGTGCCAGCAGTGGGGACATCCAAGAGACCCAGTACTTC.

The rearrangement uses TRBV28 and TRBJ1-2; D perhaps matches TRBD1 (6 bases). Looked up from germline, CDR1 is MDHEN and CDR2 is SYDVKM. Trimming pared 6 bases from V and 2 bases from J, leaving 16 bases between. The CDR3 has 15 residues. The CDR3 sequence is CASRAGRTVNYGYTF. DNA for the CDR3: TGTGCCAGCAGAGCGGGGAGGACAGTCAACTATGGCTACACCTTC.

This clone was detected a few times. The CDR3 DNA sequence: TGTGCCAGCAGTTTATTGCCTAGCGGGAGTGAGACCTACGAGCAGTACTTC. Amino acid sequence: CASSLLPSGSETYEQYF. The chain uses TRBV27 and TRBJ2-7; 10 bases are shared with TRBD2. The length of the CDR3 is 17 residues. J was trimmed by 2 bases and V by 1 base; bases with no gene match: 8. The germline gives CDR1 MNHEY, CDR2 SMNVEV (reference sequence).

This clone was counted once. The chain has TRBV5-6 and TRBJ1-6; 10 bases map to TRBD1. V was pared by 5 bases and J by 0 bases, with 5 bases of the junction left unmatched. The CDR3 runs 17 residues. Germline V lookup: CDR1 SGHDT, CDR2 YYEEEE. The CDR3 DNA follows: TGTGCCAGCAGTGGGACAGGGGTCAGCTCCTATAATTCACCCCTCCACTTT. It translates to CASSGTGVSSYNSPLHF.

This CDR3 reads CASSVGGGQPQHF. In DNA form, the CDR3 reads TGTGCCAGCAGTGTGGGAGGCGGTCAGCCCCAGCATTTT. The chain carries TRBV25-1 and TRBJ1-5, with D unresolved. Trimming shortened V by 4 bases and J by 6 bases, and 10 bases separated the two germline ends. The CDR3 totals 13 residues. CDR1 and CDR2 (germline): MGHDK, SYGVNS.

The V and J genes are TRBV5-1 and TRBJ2-7; D may be TRBD2 (5 bases). Germline loops: CDR1 SGHRS, CDR2 YFSETQ. This CDR3 contains 18 residues. The ends were cut back, 0 bases at V and 1 base at J, with 20 bases in the middle. For the CDR3, the DNA is TGCGCCAGCAGCTTGGTTGGGGTAATGGCCGGAGGTTCCTACGAGCAGTACTTC. As protein: CASSLVGVMAGGSYEQYF.